This T cell receptor (beta chain) was documented in a study of preoperative IRX-2 immunotherapy in early breast cancer. Treatment defined: preoperative locoregional IRX-2 cytokine immunotherapy. This phase Ib study tested locoregional IRX-2 cytokine immunotherapy given before surgery. A single count supports this clone. CDR3 length: 15 amino acids. The junction had 8 bases not matched to a gene; V was cut back by 6 bases and J by 1 base. Germline assignment: CDR1 SEHNR and CDR2 FQNEAQ (reference sequence). Clones were sequenced by immunoSEQ multiplex PCR, and TCRdb holds only the in-frame ones, with some missing. The profile shows some 22,000 clones, approximately 95% of them singletons.

The specimen comprised tumor tissue, sampled after IRX-2 immunotherapy. The clonotype originates from a human donor with breast cancer. The chain employs TRBV7-9 and TRBJ1-1, with TRBD1 matching 7 bases. The CDR3: CASRATRQGNTEAFF. CDR3 coding DNA: TGTGCCAGCAGGGCTACTAGACAGGGGAACACTGAAGCTTTCTTT. Full variable domain (outside the CDR3, taken from reference TRBV7-9 and TRBJ1-1): DTGVSQNPRHKITKRGQNVTFRCDPISEHNRLYWYRQTLGQGPEFLTYFQNEAQLEKSRLLSDRFSAERPKGSFSTLEIQRTEQGDSAMYLCASRATRQGNTEAFFGQGTRLTVV.